This TCR beta chain was retrieved from a study of OX40 agonist ivuxolimab in advanced cancers. Across the whole study: Patients in dose escalation had liver, melanoma, kidney or head and neck cancers. Three dose-escalation patients had partial responses: one with hepatocellular carcinoma and two with cutaneous melanoma. Enrollees could have had prior anti-PD-1, anti-PD-L1 or anti-CTLA-4 therapy, which 30% to 50% had received.

Regarding the study as a whole: The authors also found low normalized T-cell clonal expansion in some nonresponders.

Here immunoSEQ multiplex PCR was the method, and the copy in TCRdb shows in-frame clones only, minus some. The sample contains some 75,000 clones, 84% of which appear only once. The CDR3 sequence is 11 residues long. The ends were cut back, 3 bases at V and 9 bases at J, with 10 bases in the middle. Looked up from germline, CDR1 is SQVTM and CDR2 is ANQGSEA. Concerning this clone: The antigen remains unidentified.

The V and J genes are TRBV29-1 and TRBJ2-3; possibly TRBD1 or TRBD2 for D (5 bases each). The clonotype was recovered from an adult with an advanced solid tumor such as melanoma, head and neck, liver or kidney cancer. Material: CD4+ or CD8+ T cells sorted from blood, obtained in a trial of the OX40 agonist ivuxolimab. CDR3 amino acids: CSVDEGQTQYF. CDR3 bases: TGCAGCGTTGACGAGGGGCAAACGCAGTATTTT.